Listed below are T cell receptor beta chains from one sample, sequenced in a study of a mutant IDH1 vaccine in newly diagnosed glioma. These receptors' antigens are unknown. Profiled with immunoSEQ multiplex PCR; TCRdb holds only in-frame clones, not every one. The sample contains roughly 70,000 clones, roughly 80% of which appear only once. This material consisted of PBMCs, taken from a glioma patient whose treatment included an IDH1 peptide vaccine. These receptors were obtained from a woman aged 45-59 years with glioma. The CDR3 runs from the conserved cysteine through the conserved F or W. D genes are given only for firm matches. Clone size appears in some rows only: once, few, many, or a class for an expanded clone.

DNA: TGTGCCAGCACTATAGCGGGGGGCCGAGAGACCCAGTACTTC
CDR3: CASTIAGGRETQYF
size: -
D: TRBD2
J: TRBJ2-5
V: TRBV2

DNA: TGTGCCAGCAGTTCACAGGGGGCGAAAAACTATGGCTACACCTTC
CDR3: CASSSQGAKNYGYTF
size: -
D: TRBD1
J: TRBJ1-2
V: TRBV2

DNA: TGTGCCAGCAGCCGAGTCGGGACAGGGGGCTTTGGCGCTGAAGCTTTCTTT
CDR3: CASSRVGTGGFGAEAFF
size: -
D: TRBD1
J: TRBJ1-1
V: TRBV7-2

DNA: TGTGCCAGCAGTGGAAAAACCGGGACTGCATACGAGCAGTACTTC
CDR3: CASSGKTGTAYEQYF
size: -
D: -
J: TRBJ2-7
V: TRBV6-1

DNA: TGTGCCGACCAGCTAATTGCCCCGGAGGGGGAGCAGTACTTC
CDR3: CADQLIAPEGEQYF
size: -
D: -
J: TRBJ2-5
V: TRBV2

DNA: TGTGCCAGTAGTATAGATTCGCGTACCGGGGAGCTGTTTTTT
CDR3: CASSIDSRTGELFF
size: -
D: -
J: TRBJ2-2
V: TRBV19

DNA: TGTGCCAGCAGCCAAGGGCTGACAGCGGGGCTGTCCTACAATGAGCAGTTCTTC
CDR3: CASSQGLTAGLSYNEQFF
size: -
D: TRBD2
J: TRBJ2-1
V: TRBV14

DNA: TGTGCCAGCAGCTTAGAACAGGGAACAGATACGCAGTATTTT
CDR3: CASSLEQGTDTQYF
size: -
D: -
J: TRBJ2-3
V: TRBV13

DNA: TGTGCCAGCAGCTTGGGTTTTCCCGGAGCTTTCTTT
CDR3: CASSLGFPGAFF
size: -
D: -
J: TRBJ1-1
V: TRBV7-2

DNA: TGTGCCAGCTCGACTGACGGTAGCTCTGGAAACACCATATATTTT
CDR3: CASSTDGSSGNTIYF
size: -
D: -
J: TRBJ1-3
V: TRBV2

DNA: TGTGCCAGCAGTTCTTTAAGGGGAGAACTTAACTATGGCTACACCTTC
CDR3: CASSSLRGELNYGYTF
size: -
D: -
J: TRBJ1-2
V: TRBV6-5

DNA: TGTGCCAGCAGCTTGGAGGGGGTGAGAGCCGGGGAGCTGTTTTTT
CDR3: CASSLEGVRAGELFF
size: -
D: -
J: TRBJ2-2
V: TRBV5-4

DNA: TGTGCCAGCAGCCCCCGGTGGGCTGAGGGCACTGAAGCTTTCTTT
CDR3: CASSPRWAEGTEAFF
size: -
D: -
J: TRBJ1-1
V: TRBV7-9

DNA: TGCGCCAGCAGCTCTTCCCGGGGCCCTCCCACCGGGGAGCTGTTTTTT
CDR3: CASSSSRGPPTGELFF
size: -
D: -
J: TRBJ2-2
V: TRBV5-1

DNA: TGCGCCAGCAGCCAGACAGGGGCGCCCGATGGATCCCAGTACTTC
CDR3: CASSQTGAPDGSQYF
size: once
D: TRBD1
J: TRBJ2-5
V: TRBV5-1

DNA: TGTGCCAGCAGTTTTGTAGGGGCTAGCGGGGGGGTATTGGACTTC
CDR3: CASSFVGASGGVLDF
size: -
D: TRBD2
J: TRBJ2-5
V: TRBV27

DNA: TGTGCCAGCAGCTTATCGAGCTCCTACGAGCAGTACTTC
CDR3: CASSLSSSYEQYF
size: once
D: -
J: TRBJ2-7
V: TRBV7-6

DNA: TGTGCCAGTCAAATCGCGTCCCACATGAACACTGAAGCTTTCTTT
CDR3: CASQIASHMNTEAFF
size: -
D: -
J: TRBJ1-1
V: TRBV19

DNA: TGTGCCAGCAGCCAGACAGGGTCCGATCAGCCCCAGCATTTT
CDR3: CASSQTGSDQPQHF
size: -
D: TRBD1
J: TRBJ1-5
V: TRBV11-3

DNA: TGTGCCAGCAGTGCGTTACACGAGCAGTACTTC
CDR3: CASSALHEQYF
size: -
D: -
J: TRBJ2-7
V: TRBV2

DNA: TGCAGCGTTGAGATAGCGGGGGTTTCCTCCTACAATGAGCAGTTCTTC
CDR3: CSVEIAGVSSYNEQFF
size: -
D: TRBD2
J: TRBJ2-1
V: TRBV29-1

DNA: TGTGCCAGCAGTTCCTCCGGGGACAGGGTTGGAGAGGGCTACACCTTC
CDR3: CASSSSGDRVGEGYTF
size: -
D: TRBD1
J: TRBJ1-2
V: TRBV27

DNA: TGTGCCAGCAGCCGGACTAGCGGGGGGTCCAGCTCCTACGAGCAGTACTTC
CDR3: CASSRTSGGSSSYEQYF
size: -
D: TRBD2
J: TRBJ2-7
V: TRBV7-8

DNA: TGTGCCAGCAGCTTAGAGCCCATCGGCAATGAGCAGTTCTTC
CDR3: CASSLEPIGNEQFF
size: -
D: -
J: TRBJ2-1
V: TRBV7-2

DNA: TGTGCCTGGGGGATCGGCTATGGCTACACCTTC
CDR3: CAWGIGYGYTF
size: -
D: -
J: TRBJ1-2
V: TRBV30

DNA: TGTGCCAGCACCCACCCCCCCTACGAGCAGTACTTC
CDR3: CASTHPPYEQYF
size: -
D: -
J: TRBJ2-7
V: TRBV7-2

DNA: TGTGCCAGCAGTAACGGATTCTGGGGACAGAGCAATAGCAATCAGCCCCAGCATTTT
CDR3: CASSNGFWGQSNSNQPQHF
size: -
D: TRBD1
J: TRBJ1-5
V: TRBV28

DNA: TGTGCCTGGAGTAGGACCGGGGAGCTGTTTTTT
CDR3: CAWSRTGELFF
size: -
D: -
J: TRBJ2-2
V: TRBV30

DNA: TGTGCCAGCAGTTACTCCCAACTGTACACCATATATTTT
CDR3: CASSYSQLYTIYF
size: once
D: -
J: TRBJ1-3
V: TRBV6-7

DNA: TGTGCCAGCAGAACAAACTTAGGGGGCGAAGAGCAGTTCTTC
CDR3: CASRTNLGGEEQFF
size: -
D: TRBD1
J: TRBJ2-1
V: TRBV28

DNA: TGTGCCAGCAGCTTAGGGCACATAAACACTGAAGCTTTCTTT
CDR3: CASSLGHINTEAFF
size: -
D: -
J: TRBJ1-1
V: TRBV7-2

DNA: TGTGCCACCAGCAGAGTTACTAACTATGGCTACACCTTC
CDR3: CATSRVTNYGYTF
size: -
D: -
J: TRBJ1-2
V: TRBV15

DNA: TGTGCCAGCAGCCCACTAGCGGGGGGGCTAGAGCAGTACTTC
CDR3: CASSPLAGGLEQYF
size: once
D: TRBD2
J: TRBJ2-7
V: TRBV7-9

DNA: TGTGCCAGTAGTATTGGGGGGGATCCCCTTTACGAGCAGTACTTC
CDR3: CASSIGGDPLYEQYF
size: -
D: TRBD2
J: TRBJ2-7
V: TRBV19

DNA: TGTGCCAGCAGCTTTGGATTGAGGGTAGCGCAGTTCTTC
CDR3: CASSFGLRVAQFF
size: -
D: -
J: TRBJ2-1
V: TRBV7-2

DNA: TGTGCCAGCAGCCGAAACTTGGGGGGCGAGCAGTACTTC
CDR3: CASSRNLGGEQYF
size: -
D: -
J: TRBJ2-7
V: TRBV7-2

DNA: TGTGCCAGCAGTTACTCGGGACAGGGTTCGATCGAGCAGTACTTC
CDR3: CASSYSGQGSIEQYF
size: -
D: TRBD1
J: TRBJ2-7
V: TRBV6-6

DNA: TGTGCCAGCAGCCGCGGGTCCTCCTACGAGCAGTACTTC
CDR3: CASSRGSSYEQYF
size: -
D: -
J: TRBJ2-7
V: TRBV5-6

DNA: TGCGCCAGCAACAACCCTGGGGGCTGGGGGACCGGGGAGCTGTTTTTT
CDR3: CASNNPGGWGTGELFF
size: -
D: -
J: TRBJ2-2
V: TRBV4-1

DNA: TGTGCCAGCAATGAGGACGGAGGAGAGAGCAATCAGCCCCAGCATTTT
CDR3: CASNEDGGESNQPQHF
size: few
D: -
J: TRBJ1-5
V: TRBV2

DNA: TGTGCCAGCAGCGTAGATCCCGACACCGGGGAGCTGTTTTTT
CDR3: CASSVDPDTGELFF
size: -
D: -
J: TRBJ2-2
V: TRBV9

DNA: TGTGCCAGCAGCACAGGGGGGACTAACTATGGCTACACCTTC
CDR3: CASSTGGTNYGYTF
size: -
D: TRBD1
J: TRBJ1-2
V: TRBV2

DNA: TGTGCCAGCACGCAGGGGTCCAAAAACATTCAGTACTTC
CDR3: CASTQGSKNIQYF
size: -
D: -
J: TRBJ2-4
V: TRBV25-1

DNA: TGTGCCAGCAGAGGGACAGGTTCAGGGGCCAACGTCCTGACTTTC
CDR3: CASRGTGSGANVLTF
size: -
D: TRBD1
J: TRBJ2-6
V: TRBV6-4

DNA: TGTGCCAGCAGCTACGGAAACTACGAGCAGTACTTC
CDR3: CASSYGNYEQYF
size: -
D: -
J: TRBJ2-7
V: TRBV7-8

DNA: TGTGCCAGCAGCTTGTCCAGGAGAGATAATTCACCCCTCCACTTT
CDR3: CASSLSRRDNSPLHF
size: -
D: -
J: TRBJ1-6
V: TRBV5-6